The 22 T cell receptor beta chains below were found in one sample sequenced in a study of T cell clonotyping in hematopoietic cell transplantation. Method: immunoSEQ multiplex PCR; TCRdb's copy keeps in-frame clones and lacks some. The table records some 29,000 clones, 92% of them present only once. Sample: PBMCs, taken 100 days after allogeneic stem cell transplant. The receptors come from a female patient in her fifties who had an allogeneic stem cell transplant from a related donor, so the T cells may come from the graft donor. Some clones in this sample may be carry-over from other donors' samples.

V usage is TRBV5-1 and J usage is TRBJ1-1; D gene unclear. Trimming shortened V by 4 bases and J by 1 base, and 11 bases separated the two germline ends. The CDR3 sequence is 14 residues long. The germline CDR1 and CDR2 sequences are SGHRS and YFSETQ. In DNA form, the CDR3 reads TGCGCCAGCAGCCTCACGGACGGGAACACTGAAGCTTTCTTT. Translating gives CASSLTDGNTEAFF.

This clone has only one observation. This chain uses TRBV7-2 with TRBJ1-2; D call uncertain. Trimming removed 3 bases at V and 4 bases at J, with 12 bases between. This CDR3 is built from 14 residues. The germline V gene encodes CDR1 SGHTA and CDR2 FQGNSA. Here the CDR3 DNA reads TGTGCCAGCAGCTTCGAACATTCTAGCTATGGCTACACCTTC. This sequence encodes CASSFEHSSYGYTF. The full variable domain, in which reference TRBV7-2 and TRBJ1-2 provide the parts outside the CDR3, is GAGVSQSPSNKVTEKGKDVELRCDPISGHTALYWYRQSLGQGLEFLIYFQGNSAPDKSGLPSDRFSAERTGGSVSTLTIQRTQQEDSAVYLCASSFEHSSYGYTFGSGTRLTVV.

J is TRBJ1-1 and V is TRBV5-1; D is unresolved. This CDR3 spans 14 amino acids. CDR1 is SGHRS and CDR2 is YFSETQ in the germline V gene. Trimming took off 3 bases at V and 5 bases at J, with 14 bases between the two ends. The CDR3 is CASSYGEVETEAFF. The DNA of the CDR3 is TGCGCCAGCAGCTATGGGGAGGTGGAAACTGAAGCTTTCTTT.

The chain combines TRBV7-6 with TRBJ2-7; D remains ambiguous. CDR3 length: 14 residues. V was trimmed by 1 base and J by 2 bases, leaving 9 bases between them. Per germline, CDR1 SGHVS and CDR2 FNYEAQ. CDR3: CASSLEVQAYEQYF. As DNA, the CDR3 is TGTGCCAGCAGCTTAGAGGTACAAGCCTACGAGCAGTACTTC.

CDR3 in amino acids: CASSVYGGLYEQYF. The DNA for the CDR3 is TGTGCCAGCAGTGTATATGGGGGACTTTACGAGCAGTACTTC. The chain has TRBV2 and TRBJ2-7; the D gene is possibly TRBD2 (6 bases). The CDR3 length is 14 residues. Germline V gene data show CDR1 as SNHLY and CDR2 as FYNNEI. The V gene lost 4 bases and the J gene lost 4 bases, with 14 bases spanning the gap.

This clone showed up just once. V usage is TRBV5-4 and J usage is TRBJ2-3, with D perhaps TRBD1 (5 bases). The CDR3 has 13 amino acids. Germline V CDR1 and CDR2: SGHNT, YYREEE (reference sequence). Trimming shortened V by 2 bases and J by 6 bases, and 10 bases separated the two germline ends. The CDR3 nucleotides read TGTGCCAGCAGCTTTCTAGGGGCTGATACGCAGTATTTT. Translation gives CASSFLGADTQYF.

This chain joins TRBV28 and TRBJ1-1; D is possibly TRBD1 (6 bases). Between the trimmed V and J ends, which lost 10 bases and 0 bases, there was a span of 12 bases. This CDR3 has 13 residues. Looked up from germline, CDR1 is MDHEN and CDR2 is SYDVKM. The CDR3 region has the DNA TGTGCCAAGGACAGTGTATTGAACACTGAAGCTTTCTTT. Protein sequence: CAKDSVLNTEAFF.

The rearrangement links TRBV2 to TRBJ2-7; D might be TRBD2 (5 bases). The germline CDR1 and CDR2 sequences are SNHLY and FYNNEI. There are 13 residues in the CDR3. The V end lost 4 bases, the J end lost 6 bases, and 13 bases lay between the germline ends. CDR3 sequence (DNA): TGTGCCAGCAGTGGAAATGAAGGGAGCGAGCAGTACTTC. Its translation is CASSGNEGSEQYF.

A single count supports this clone. The rearrangement uses TRBV4-2 and TRBJ2-1, with a tentative D call TRBD1 (5 bases). Germline V gene data show CDR1 as LGHNA and CDR2 as YNFKEQ. CDR3 length: 17 residues. V was shortened by 6 bases and J by 1 base, with 19 bases between the two germline ends. DNA for the CDR3: TGTGCCAGCAGATCCATTGGTGGGGCAGGGTCCTACAATGAGCAGTTCTTC. The encoded protein is CASRSIGGAGSYNEQFF.

The CDR3 DNA reads TGTGCCAGCATACAGGGTGGCTACGAGCAGTACTTC. It specifies CASIQGGYEQYF. The genes are TRBV2 and TRBJ2-7, with D possibly TRBD1 on 6 matching bases. Trimming cost V 7 bases and J 3 bases, with 10 bases left between them. The germline gives CDR1 SNHLY, CDR2 FYNNEI. The CDR3 is 12 amino acids.

The V gene is TRBV28, the J gene TRBJ2-1; D not resolved. Germline CDR1 and CDR2: MDHEN and SYDVKM. Trimming pared 8 bases from V and 4 bases from J, leaving 9 bases between. The CDR3 contains 12 residues. The chain's CDR3 is CASLQGYNEQFF. CDR3 sequence (DNA): TGTGCCAGCCTTCAAGGGTACAATGAGCAGTTCTTC. Complete variable domain (other parts from reference TRBV28 and TRBJ2-1): DVKVTQSSRYLVKRTGEKVFLECVQDMDHENMFWYRQDPGLGLRLIYFSYDVKMKEKGDIPEGYSVSREKKERFSLILESASTNQTSMYLCASLQGYNEQFFGPGTRLTVL.

This clone appeared a single time. This rearrangement joins TRBV27 to TRBJ2-5, with D possibly matching TRBD1 (5 bases). Trimming stripped 4 bases from V and 4 bases from J, with 10 bases between. The CDR3 is 13 residues long. In germline, CDR1 is MNHEY, CDR2 SMNVEV (reference sequence). CDR3 loop: CASSSGWRETQYF. CDR3 in DNA: TGTGCCAGCAGTTCAGGGTGGAGAGAGACCCAGTACTTC.

This rearrangement joins TRBV4-1 to TRBJ2-7, with 8 bases fitting TRBD1. V gave up 2 bases and J gave up 4 bases; unmatched junction bases: 4. CDR1 MGHRA and CDR2 YSYEKL come from the germline V gene. This CDR3 spans 14 amino acids. CDR3 DNA: TGCGCCAGCAGCCAACAGGACAGGGATTACGAGCAGTACTTC. Protein sequence: CASSQQDRDYEQYF.

The CDR3 spells CASSQNSAGRTDTQYF. CDR3 sequence (DNA): TGTGCCAGCAGCCAAAATAGCGCGGGAAGAACAGATACGCAGTATTTT. This sequence joins TRBV7-8 and TRBJ2-3, with D maybe TRBD2 (6 bases). There are 16 residues in the CDR3. V was cut by 5 bases and J by 3 bases, with 18 bases left in between. CDR1 is SGHVS, CDR2 FQNEAQ, per germline.

The chain couples TRBV7-7 to TRBJ2-3; D gene uncertain. Looked up from germline, CDR1 is SSHAT and CDR2 is FNYEAQ (reference sequence). CDR3 length equals 13 residues. V was cut by 4 bases and J by 6 bases, with 11 bases left in between. The CDR3 DNA follows: TGTGCCAGCAGCTCGTTATCTCGGGATACGCAGTATTTT. It translates to CASSSLSRDTQYF.

This rearrangement joins TRBV30 to TRBJ2-5; either TRBD1 or TRBD2 may supply D (5 bases each). The J call may be faulty, since TRBJ2-7 better matches the DNA end. CDR3 size: 13 residues. In germline, CDR1 is GTSNPN, CDR2 SVGIG (reference sequence). CDR3 sequence reads: CAWSRGRLYEQYF. DNA of the CDR3: TGTGCCTGGAGTCGGGGCAGGCTTTACGAGCAGTACTTC.

This clone appeared a single time. V and J are TRBV7-9 and TRBJ1-1; TRBD1 is a possible D gene (5 bases). V was shortened by 5 bases and J by 1 base, with 20 bases between the two germline ends. Germline V gives CDR1 SEHNR, CDR2 FQNEAQ (reference sequence). There are 17 residues in the CDR3. The CDR3 coding sequence is TGTGCCAGCAGCCCTCCGTATACAGGACTGACGAACACTGAAGCTTTCTTT. It encodes CASSPPYTGLTNTEAFF.

The V and J genes are TRBV6-1 and TRBJ2-7; the D is unclear. The germline gives CDR1 MNHNS, CDR2 SASEGT. V lost 8 bases, J lost 3 bases, and 14 bases lay in between. CDR3 size: 13 residues. Here the CDR3 DNA reads TGTGCCAGCGGGAAGTATGGAGTCTACGAGCAGTACTTC. Translation: CASGKYGVYEQYF.

The chain combines TRBV4-1 with TRBJ2-7; 7 bases align to TRBD2. V lost 4 bases to trimming and J lost 2 bases; unmatched junction nucleotides: 5. This CDR3 has 14 amino acids. Germline CDR1 reads MGHRA; CDR2 reads YSYEKL. The DNA of the CDR3 is TGCGCCAGCAGCCCCTGGGGAGGGGCCTACGAGCAGTACTTC. This translates into CASSPWGGAYEQYF.

V and J are TRBV14 and TRBJ2-3; D unclear. Between the trimmed V and J ends, which lost 2 bases and 2 bases, there was a span of 11 bases. Germline loops: CDR1 SGHDN, CDR2 FVKESK. CDR3 length: 15 residues. This chain's CDR3 is CASSQIRDFTDTQYF. CDR3 DNA sequence: TGTGCCAGCAGCCAAATCCGAGATTTCACAGATACGCAGTATTTT. The full variable domain, with the rest looked up from reference TRBV14 and TRBJ2-3, is EAGVTQFPSHSVIEKGQTVTLRCDPISGHDNLYWYRRVMGKEIKFLLHFVKESKQDESGMPNNRFLAERTGGTYSTLKVQPAELEDSGVYFCASSQIRDFTDTQYFGPGTRLTVL.

The chain combines TRBV5-6 with TRBJ2-5; D possibly uses TRBD1 or TRBD2 (5 bases each). CDR3 length: 14 amino acids. Looked up from germline, CDR1 is SGHDT and CDR2 is YYEEEE. Between the trimmed V and J ends, which lost 6 bases and 0 bases, there was a span of 12 bases. CDR3 nucleotide sequence: TGTGCCAGCAAGGGACGGCAGTACCAAGAGACCCAGTACTTC. Encoded protein: CASKGRQYQETQYF.

Turning to this clone: Within the sample, other DNA sequences also encode this same CDR3. The V and J genes are TRBV5-1 and TRBJ1-2; 7 nucleotides line up with TRBD1. V shed 0 bases and J 2 bases; nucleotides not matched to a gene: 1. This CDR3 comprises 14 residues. Germline assignment: CDR1 SGHRS and CDR2 YFSETQ. The CDR3 sequence: CASSLGTGNYGYTF. The DNA of the CDR3 is TGCGCCAGCAGCTTGGGGACAGGAAACTATGGCTACACCTTC.